This T cell receptor beta chain was recorded in a study of beta chain features in type 1 diabetes. Study-level information: On cell yields, gender and age, patients and healthy donors were similar.

Of the isolated RNA, all was reverse transcribed, and so the sequenced material was expressed TCRB transcripts. The method was immunoSEQ multiplex PCR; TCRdb's version includes in-frame clones alone and lacks a portion of them. The sample includes hundreds of thousands of clones, more than 13% of them seen just once. This clone was recorded a few times. Its antigen is not known. Looked up from germline, CDR1 is SNHLY and CDR2 is FYNNEI. V dropped 7 bases and J dropped 5 bases, with 17 bases sitting between them. This CDR3 is 14 amino acids long. Whole-study findings and limits: All four CD4+ subsets from Type 1 diabetes patients carried moderately but significantly shorter TCRB CDR3s.

This chain uses TRBV2 with TRBJ2-5; D is perhaps TRBD1 or TRBD2 (6 bases each). The sequencing input was naive CD4+ T cells from blood. The receptor's source is a man younger than 35 with type 1 diabetes. CDR3 bases: TGTGCCAGCATTTTAAGGGGGGTCCGGGAGACCCAGTACTTC. It translates to CASILRGVRETQYF.